Listed here is a single T cell receptor (beta chain). This sample was taken from a study of T cell responses to AZD1222 COVID-19 vaccine. The CDR3 sequence is 13 residues long. Looked up from germline, CDR1 is SGHRS and CDR2 is YFSETQ. V lost 3 bases and J 3 bases, leaving 9 bases between the germline ends. The method was immunoSEQ multiplex PCR; TCRdb's version includes in-frame clones alone and lacks a portion of them. The sample holds roughly 150,000 clones; under 95% are singletons and the top ten take roughly 0.98%. This sequence joins TRBV5-1 and TRBJ1-1; tentative D call: TRBD1 (5 bases). This sample comprised peripheral blood, obtained 28 days after the second AZD1222 dose. This clonotype originated in an adult who received the AZD1222 COVID-19 vaccine. CDR3 DNA sequence: TGCGCCAGCAGCTCTGGGGGTGACACTGAAGCTTTCTTT. It translates to CASSSGGDTEAFF.